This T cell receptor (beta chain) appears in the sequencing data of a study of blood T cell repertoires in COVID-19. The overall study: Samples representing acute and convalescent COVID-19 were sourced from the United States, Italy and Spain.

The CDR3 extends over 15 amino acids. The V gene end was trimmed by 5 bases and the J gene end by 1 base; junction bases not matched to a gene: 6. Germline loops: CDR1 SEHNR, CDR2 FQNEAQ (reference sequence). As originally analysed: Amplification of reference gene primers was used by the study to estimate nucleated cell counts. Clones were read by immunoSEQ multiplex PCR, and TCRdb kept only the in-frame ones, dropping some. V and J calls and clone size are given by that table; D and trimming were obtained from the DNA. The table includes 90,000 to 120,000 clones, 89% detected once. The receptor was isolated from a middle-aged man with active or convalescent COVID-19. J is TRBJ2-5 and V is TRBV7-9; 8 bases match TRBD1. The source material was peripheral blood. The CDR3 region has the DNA TGTGCCAGCAGCCCCCGGGACAGGAGCCAAGAGACCCAGTACTTC. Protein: CASSPRDRSQETQYF.